The T cell receptor (beta chain) described here comes from a study of T-cell reconstitution after alpha-beta-depleted transplantation in children. Remarks on this clonotype: Its antigen is undetermined.

Preparation of the TCRbeta library was carried out with unique molecular identifiers. TCRdb analysed the PCR reads with MiXCR anew, one entry per CDR3 protein. The sample consists of about 870,000 distinct CDR3 sequences, under 20% of them appearing once. Broader study findings: At day 60, the high TCRbeta diversity found in some patients originated from recipient T cells and thymic progenitors that had survived. Most T-cell counts and diversity one year after the transplant came from T cells that were newly produced. Alpha-beta T cells present about two months after transplant were reported to originate from several hundred expanded graft clones.

Material: PBMCs, mostly from graft donor cells, obtained 360 days after TCRalphabeta/CD19-depleted stem cell transplant. The origin of this receptor is a male patient between 10 and 17 years old who had a stem cell transplant for acute lymphoblastic leukemia, so the T cells may come from the graft donor.

The CDR3 region has the DNA TGTGCCAGCAGCTCCGTGGCCGGACTAGACAATGAGCAGTTCTTC. Protein: CASSSVAGLDNEQFF. The gene calls are TRBV7-8 and TRBJ2-1; 7 bases line up with TRBD2. Looked up from germline, CDR1 is SGHVS and CDR2 is FQNEAQ. The CDR3 loop spans 15 amino acids. V was pared by 4 bases and J by 5 bases, with 8 bases of the junction left unmatched.